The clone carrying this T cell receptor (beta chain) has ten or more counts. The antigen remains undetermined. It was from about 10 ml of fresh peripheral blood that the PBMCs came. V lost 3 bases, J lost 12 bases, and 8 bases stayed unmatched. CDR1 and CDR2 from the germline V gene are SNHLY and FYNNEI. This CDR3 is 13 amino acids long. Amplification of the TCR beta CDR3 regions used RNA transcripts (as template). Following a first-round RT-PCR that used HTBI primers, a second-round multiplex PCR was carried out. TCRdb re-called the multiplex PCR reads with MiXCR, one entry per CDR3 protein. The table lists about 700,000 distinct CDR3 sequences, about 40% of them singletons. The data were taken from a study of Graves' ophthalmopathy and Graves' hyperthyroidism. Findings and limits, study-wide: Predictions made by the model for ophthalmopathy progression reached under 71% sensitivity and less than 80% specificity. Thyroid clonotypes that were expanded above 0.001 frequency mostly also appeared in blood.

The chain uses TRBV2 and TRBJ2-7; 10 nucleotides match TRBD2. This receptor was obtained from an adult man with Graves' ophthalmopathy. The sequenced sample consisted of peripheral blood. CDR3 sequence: CASSETSGLRRYF. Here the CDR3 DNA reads TGTGCCAGCAGTGAGACTAGCGGGCTACGAAGGTACTTC.